This TCR beta chain stems from a study of cytomegalovirus exposure and HLA in healthy donors. Study results and caveats: For cytomegalovirus status, the classifier reportedly gave diagnoses with high specificity and sensitivity. Testing in vitro showed three CMV-associated chains specific for CMV antigens.

It was the approximately 130-subject validation cohort, separate from the roughly 700-subject first cohort, to which the donors belonged. This clone is a singleton in its sample. Its antigen is currently unknown. Germline V gene lookup returns CDR1 SGDLS and CDR2 YYNGEE. The CDR3 spans 15 residues. J gave up 4 bases and V 3 bases, and 8 bases lay outside the gene matches. TCRdb's table, derived via immunoSEQ multiplex PCR, lists solely in-frame clones and lacks some. The profile covers about 130,000 clones, with 85% to 90% appearing a single time and 6.2% taken by the ten largest. Sequenced material: PBMCs. This sequence originates from a woman aged 25 to 39 in good health and CMV-seropositive. The gene calls are TRBV9 and TRBJ2-7, with 9 bases matching TRBD2. The CDR3 protein is CASSESSGNAYEQYF. The CDR3 bases are TGTGCCAGCAGCGAATCTAGCGGGAATGCGTACGAGCAGTACTTC.